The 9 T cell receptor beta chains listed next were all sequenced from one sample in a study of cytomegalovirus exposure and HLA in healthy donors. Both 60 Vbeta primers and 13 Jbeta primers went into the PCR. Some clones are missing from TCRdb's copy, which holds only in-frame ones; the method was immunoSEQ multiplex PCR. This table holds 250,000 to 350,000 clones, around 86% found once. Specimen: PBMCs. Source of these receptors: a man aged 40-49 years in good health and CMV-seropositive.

The CDR3 loop reads CASSFGGSSPGTYEQYF. In DNA, the CDR3 is TGTGCCAGCAGTTTTGGCGGGAGCTCCCCGGGCACTTACGAGCAGTACTTC. The chain joins TRBV27 to TRBJ2-7, with 7 bases lining up with TRBD2. With V trimmed by 3 bases and J by 4 bases, 15 bases remained unmatched. Germline loops: CDR1 MNHEY, CDR2 SMNVEV (reference sequence). The CDR3 is 17 residues long.

CDR3 bases: TGTGCCAGCACCTCCGGGACAGGGGGAGCTGAAGCTTTCTTT. Amino acid sequence: CASTSGTGGAEAFF. The rearrangement links TRBV28 to TRBJ1-1; TRBD1 aligns across 11 bases. The V gene end was trimmed by 7 bases and the J gene end by 6 bases; junction bases not matched to a gene: 7. Germline CDR1 MDHEN, CDR2 SYDVKM. This CDR3 has 14 amino acids.

The CDR3 DNA is TGTGCCAGCAGCTTGGGAGTCAGCTCGGGATATAATTCACCCCTCCACTTT. Encoded protein: CASSLGVSSGYNSPLHF. The J gene is TRBJ1-6, the V gene TRBV5-4, with D unresolved. V was pared by 0 bases and J by 4 bases, with 14 bases between. This CDR3 has 17 amino acids. In germline, CDR1 is SGHNT, CDR2 YYREEE (reference sequence).

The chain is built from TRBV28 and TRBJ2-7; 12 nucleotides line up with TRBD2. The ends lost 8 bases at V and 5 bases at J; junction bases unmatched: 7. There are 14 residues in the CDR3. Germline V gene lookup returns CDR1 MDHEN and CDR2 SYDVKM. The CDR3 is CASYASSGRDEQYF. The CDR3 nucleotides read TGTGCCAGCTACGCGTCTAGCGGGAGGGACGAGCAGTACTTC.

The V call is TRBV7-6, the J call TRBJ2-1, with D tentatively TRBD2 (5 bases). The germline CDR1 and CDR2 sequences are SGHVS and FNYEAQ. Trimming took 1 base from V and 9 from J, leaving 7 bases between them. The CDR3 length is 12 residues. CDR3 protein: CASSLVEGEQFF. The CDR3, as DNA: TGTGCCAGCAGCTTAGTTGAGGGTGAGCAGTTCTTC.

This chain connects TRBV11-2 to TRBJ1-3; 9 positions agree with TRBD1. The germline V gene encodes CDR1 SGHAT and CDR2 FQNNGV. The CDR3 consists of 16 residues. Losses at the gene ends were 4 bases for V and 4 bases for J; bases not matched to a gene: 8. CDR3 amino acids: CASSSPGQGVGNTIYF. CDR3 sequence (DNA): TGTGCCAGCAGCTCACCGGGACAGGGCGTCGGAAACACCATATATTTT.

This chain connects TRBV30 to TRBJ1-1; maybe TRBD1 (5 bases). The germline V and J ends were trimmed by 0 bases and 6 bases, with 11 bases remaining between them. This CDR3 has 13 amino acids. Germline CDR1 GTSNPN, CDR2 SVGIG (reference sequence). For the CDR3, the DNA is TGTGCCTGGAGTGTAAAGGGGATATCTGAAGCTTTCTTT. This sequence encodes CAWSVKGISEAFF.

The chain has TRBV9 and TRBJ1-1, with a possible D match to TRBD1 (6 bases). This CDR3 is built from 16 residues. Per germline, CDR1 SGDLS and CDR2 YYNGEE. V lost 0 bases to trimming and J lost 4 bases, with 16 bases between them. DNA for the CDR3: TGTGCCAGCAGCGTAGAGGGGGGGAGGGGGAGCACTGAAGCTTTCTTT. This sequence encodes CASSVEGGRGSTEAFF.

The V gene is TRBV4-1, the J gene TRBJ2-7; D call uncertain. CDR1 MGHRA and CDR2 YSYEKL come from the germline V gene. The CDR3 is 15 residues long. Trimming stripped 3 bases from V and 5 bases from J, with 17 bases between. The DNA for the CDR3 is TGCGCCAGCAGCCAGTTGTACAGCAGGCCAAACGAGCAGTACTTC. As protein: CASSQLYSRPNEQYF.